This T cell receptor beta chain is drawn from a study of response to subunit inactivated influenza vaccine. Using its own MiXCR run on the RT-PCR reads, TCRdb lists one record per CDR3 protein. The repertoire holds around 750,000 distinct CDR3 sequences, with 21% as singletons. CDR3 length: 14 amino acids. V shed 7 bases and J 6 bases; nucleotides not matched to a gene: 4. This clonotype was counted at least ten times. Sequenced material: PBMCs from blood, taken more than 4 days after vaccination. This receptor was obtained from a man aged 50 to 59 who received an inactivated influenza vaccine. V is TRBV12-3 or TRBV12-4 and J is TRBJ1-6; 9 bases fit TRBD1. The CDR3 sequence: CASTPGQGNSPLHF. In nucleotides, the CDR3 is TGTGCCAGCACCCCGGGACAGGGTAATTCACCCCTCCACTTT.